These 30 T cell receptor beta chains were sequenced from one sample in a study of T cells in Graves' hyperthyroidism and ophthalmopathy. Amplification of TCR beta CDR3 regions was performed using RNA transcripts as template. HTBI primers were employed in a first-round RT-PCR of the TCR CDR3. A single record per CDR3 protein comes from TCRdb applying MiXCR to the multiplex PCR reads. The sample records fewer than 650,000 distinct CDR3 sequences, roughly 14% being singletons. Sequencing was carried out using blood. The receptors were sampled from a woman aged 40 to 50 with Graves' ophthalmopathy.

V usage is TRBV28 and J usage is TRBJ2-5, with D possibly being TRBD1 or TRBD2 (5 bases each). Germline loops: CDR1 MDHEN, CDR2 SYDVKM. This CDR3 spans 14 amino acids. V was cut by 5 bases and J by 4 bases, with 14 bases left in between. This CDR3 is CASSPEWGRETQYF. CDR3 bases: TGTGCCAGCAGTCCTGAGTGGGGGAGAGAGACCCAGTACTTC.

In this sample, this clonotype turned up many times. This rearrangement joins TRBV24-1 to TRBJ2-5; TRBD2 aligns across 8 bases. CDR1 and CDR2 (germline): KGHDR, SFDVKD. J lost 0 bases, V lost 3 bases, and 8 bases had no gene match. The CDR3 sequence is 17 residues long. CDR3 coding DNA: TGTGCCACCAGTGATCGCGGACTAGCCTCGTACCAAGAGACCCAGTACTTC. It encodes CATSDRGLASYQETQYF.

This clonotype was seen a handful of times. The chain is built from TRBV27 and TRBJ1-2; D remains unclear. The CDR3 sequence is 14 residues long. The V gene's germline CDR1 is MNHEY and CDR2 SMNVEV (reference sequence). V gave up 0 bases and J gave up 3 bases, with 8 bases separating them. CDR3 in DNA: TGTGCCAGCAGTTTATCGGGTCTGCACTATGGCTACACCTTC. This sequence encodes CASSLSGLHYGYTF.

This clonotype was seen many times. The CDR3 region is CASSQEVGRRVYEQYF. The CDR3 DNA reads as TGCGCCAGCAGCCAAGAAGTTGGGAGGCGCGTCTACGAGCAGTACTTC. The rearrangement uses TRBV4-1 and TRBJ2-7, with a tentative D call TRBD2 (6 bases). The CDR3 covers 16 residues. V lost 0 bases and J lost 3, with 15 bases in between. Germline V gene lookup returns CDR1 MGHRA and CDR2 YSYEKL.

This clonotype was counted many times. This chain links TRBV28 with TRBJ1-3; D is possibly TRBD1 (5 bases). Trimming removed 3 bases from V and 0 bases from J, with 15 bases in between. This CDR3 spans 17 amino acids. The germline V gene encodes CDR1 MDHEN and CDR2 SYDVKM. The CDR3, as DNA: TGTGCCAGCAGTTTGGGAGGGGAGGCTTTCTCTGGAAACACCATATATTTT. Encoded protein: CASSLGGEAFSGNTIYF.

This rearrangement joins TRBV4-1 to TRBJ2-2; perhaps TRBD1 as D (5 bases). The length of the CDR3 is 15 residues. CDR1 is MGHRA and CDR2 is YSYEKL in the germline V gene. V lost 2 bases to trimming and J lost 8 bases, with 15 bases between them. The CDR3 nucleotides read TGCGCCAGCAGCCAAACTATAGGGGTTCGAGGGGAGCTGTTTTTT. Residues: CASSQTIGVRGELFF.

This chain uses TRBV7-9 with TRBJ2-7, with TRBD1 identical over 8 bases. From germline, CDR1 is SEHNR and CDR2 FQNEAQ (reference sequence). J was trimmed by 4 bases and V by 4 bases; bases with no gene match: 9. The CDR3 spans 15 residues. The CDR3 loop reads CASSWGTGGLYEQYF. DNA of the CDR3: TGTGCCAGCAGCTGGGGAACAGGGGGTTTGTACGAGCAGTACTTC.

The chain links TRBV11-2 to TRBJ2-5; D is perhaps TRBD1 (6 bases). CDR1 and CDR2 (germline): SGHAT, FQNNGV. V was pared by 1 base and J by 12 bases, with 15 bases between. There are 13 residues in the CDR3. CDR3 sequence: CASSLVGTSNEYF. In nucleotides, the CDR3 is TGTGCCAGCAGCTTAGTCGGGACATCAAATGAGTACTTC.

The rearrangement uses TRBV6-1 and TRBJ2-7; TRBD2 aligns across 7 bases. Germline CDR1 and CDR2: MNHNS and SASEGT. The CDR3 length is 13 residues. J lost 7 bases, V lost 2 bases, and 5 bases had no gene match. CDR3: CASSEYQGGEQYF. The DNA of the CDR3 is TGTGCCAGCAGTGAATATCAGGGAGGGGAGCAGTACTTC.

CDR3: CAWSGTSTEAFF. The DNA of the CDR3 is TGTGCCTGGAGTGGGACCTCCACTGAAGCTTTCTTT. J is TRBJ1-1 and V is TRBV30; D ambiguous. V lost 1 base to trimming and J lost 4 bases, with 7 bases between them. The CDR3 is made up of 12 amino acids. Germline CDR1 GTSNPN, CDR2 SVGIG (reference sequence).

This clonotype was seen repeatedly, ten times or more. This sequence joins TRBV28 and TRBJ2-7; D is possibly TRBD1 or TRBD2 (6 bases each). Trimming took 3 bases from V and 4 from J, leaving 19 bases between them. The CDR3 is 16 amino acids. Germline V gene lookup returns CDR1 MDHEN and CDR2 SYDVKM. Here the CDR3 DNA reads TGTGCCAGCAGTTTTCAAAGGGGGGCCCCGCGGTACGAGCAGTACTTC. Its translation is CASSFQRGAPRYEQYF.

This clonotype was detected only a few times. This chain links TRBV19 with TRBJ1-2; TRBD1 might be the D (6 bases). CDR1 and CDR2 from the germline V gene are LNHDA and SQIVND (reference sequence). The CDR3 contains 16 residues. V was cut by 7 bases and J by 3 bases, with 21 bases left in between. DNA for the CDR3: TGTGCCAGTACCCGAGAGGCGGCAGGGGATTACTATGGCTACACCTTC. This gives the protein CASTREAAGDYYGYTF.

This clonotype has more than one count but fewer than ten. The chain links TRBV6-1 to TRBJ2-5, with D hard to call. Looked up from germline, CDR1 is MNHNS and CDR2 is SASEGT. Trimming shortened V by 3 bases and J by 0 bases, and 8 bases separated the two germline ends. The length of the CDR3 is 14 residues. This CDR3 reads CASSDGWYQETQYF. Here the CDR3 DNA reads TGTGCCAGCAGTGACGGCTGGTACCAAGAGACCCAGTACTTC.

This clonotype showed up many times. V is TRBV2 and J is TRBJ1-3, with no clear D. In germline, CDR1 is SNHLY, CDR2 FYNNEI. There are 15 residues in the CDR3. The V gene lost 4 bases and the J gene lost 0 bases, with 10 bases spanning the gap. This CDR3 is CASSGTASSGNTIYF. The CDR3 nucleotides read TGTGCCAGCAGTGGGACGGCAAGCTCTGGAAACACCATATATTTT.

This clonotype was observed many times. CDR3 sequence reads: CASSFPGRGQETQYF. The CDR3 DNA reads as TGTGCCAGCAGTTTCCCTGGACGGGGACAAGAGACCCAGTACTTC. V is TRBV28 and J is TRBJ2-5; D might be TRBD2 (5 bases). V was cut by 3 bases and J by 2 bases, with 13 bases left in between. The CDR3 sequence is 15 residues long. The V gene's germline CDR1 is MDHEN and CDR2 SYDVKM.

This clonotype was detected many times. The chain has TRBV28 and TRBJ1-1; D gene uncertain. The CDR3 is 13 residues long. Trimming stripped 3 bases from V and 1 base from J, with 6 bases between. The germline gives CDR1 MDHEN, CDR2 SYDVKM. The CDR3 spells CASSFEGNTEAFF. The CDR3 DNA sequence: TGTGCCAGCAGTTTTGAGGGGAACACTGAAGCTTTCTTT.

The chain recombines TRBV6-5 with TRBJ1-5, with D unclear. Trimming cost V 0 bases and J 5 bases, with 8 bases left between them. Germline loops: CDR1 MNHEY, CDR2 SVGAGI. The CDR3 is made up of 14 amino acids. CDR3 protein: CASSYSAGDQPQHF. For the CDR3, the DNA is TGTGCCAGCAGTTACTCGGCGGGAGATCAGCCCCAGCATTTT.

This clonotype appeared a single time. The chain has TRBV5-1 and TRBJ2-2; tentative D call: TRBD2 (6 bases). The CDR3 has 15 residues. V dropped 2 bases and J dropped 5 bases, with 13 bases sitting between them. Germline V CDR1 and CDR2: SGHRS, YFSETQ. The CDR3 here is CASSFRGSSTGELFF. CDR3 sequence (DNA): TGCGCCAGCAGCTTCCGGGGGAGTAGTACCGGGGAGCTGTTTTTT.

Many counts were recorded for this clonotype. The V and J genes are TRBV6-1 and TRBJ2-2; possibly TRBD1 or TRBD2 for D (5 bases each). The length of the CDR3 is 14 residues. With 6 bases removed from V and 1 base from J, the gap between germline ends came to 9 bases. Germline V gene sequence: CDR1 MNHNS, CDR2 SASEGT. The CDR3 nucleotides are TGTGCCAGCAGGAGGGGTTTGAACACCGGGGAGCTGTTTTTT. Encoded protein: CASRRGLNTGELFF.

For this clonotype: Germline and junction disagree at one end, which may indicate a read error. This sequence joins TRBV7-2 and TRBJ2-5; the match to TRBD2 covers 10 bases. Germline loops: CDR1 SGHTA, CDR2 FQGNSA. The CDR3 covers 16 residues. The CDR3 here is CAGSSRSGRREETQYF. CDR3 nucleotide sequence: TGTGCCGGCAGCTCCCGTAGCGGGAGGAGAGAAGAGACCCAGTACTTC.

This clonotype has a count of ten or more. The V and J genes are TRBV28 and TRBJ1-5; the D is unclear. From germline, CDR1 is MDHEN and CDR2 SYDVKM. The CDR3 has 13 residues. Trimming removed 3 bases at V and 3 bases at J, with 6 bases between. The CDR3 spells CASSLPDNQPQHF. The CDR3 DNA reads as TGTGCCAGCAGTTTGCCAGACAATCAGCCCCAGCATTTT.

V usage is TRBV25-1 and J usage is TRBJ2-7, with 7 bases that match TRBD1. V lost 6 bases, J lost 5 bases, and 13 bases stayed unmatched. Germline V gene data show CDR1 as MGHDK and CDR2 as SYGVNS. This CDR3 region has 15 residues. The CDR3 is CASSQQTGSKNEQYF. CDR3 bases: TGTGCCAGCAGCCAACAGACAGGGAGTAAAAACGAGCAGTACTTC.

At least ten counts were recorded for this clonotype. This rearrangement joins TRBV12-3 or TRBV12-4 to TRBJ1-5, with D hard to call. Trimming removed 8 bases at V and 3 bases at J, with 17 bases between. This CDR3 has 15 residues. The CDR3 DNA reads TGTGCCAGCTCCCCAGGACCGAACATCAATCAGCCCCAGCATTTT. Protein product: CASSPGPNINQPQHF.

At least ten counts were recorded for this clonotype. The rearrangement joins TRBV13 to TRBJ2-5; D not certain. V was cut by 4 bases and J by 3 bases, with 9 bases left in between. Per germline, CDR1 PRHDT and CDR2 FYEKMQ (reference sequence). The CDR3 runs to 13 residues. CDR3 nucleotide sequence: TGTGCCAGCAGCTCGGCCCCCAAAGAGACCCAGTACTTC. Translating it yields CASSSAPKETQYF.

CDR3 bases: TGTGCCAGCAGCCCAGAGACAGGAGGCTATGGCTACACCTTC. Its protein product is CASSPETGGYGYTF. This chain joins TRBV3-1 and TRBJ1-2; a weak D match, TRBD1 (6 bases). The CDR3 is 14 amino acids. V lost 4 bases and J 4 bases, leaving 13 bases between the germline ends. Germline loops: CDR1 LGHDT, CDR2 YNNKEL (reference sequence).

This clonotype appeared many times. The gene calls are TRBV12-3 or TRBV12-4 and TRBJ2-2; D may be TRBD1 (5 bases). The CDR3 contains 15 residues. The V gene lost 3 bases and the J gene lost 7 bases, with 15 bases spanning the gap. In DNA, the CDR3 is TGTGCCAGCAGTTTCGGTTTAGGGGCTAGCGGGGAGCTGTTTTTT. It encodes CASSFGLGASGELFF.

This clonotype was counted ten times or more. V gene TRBV5-1 combines with J gene TRBJ2-7; TRBD1 matches 11 bases. This CDR3 is built from 14 residues. J was trimmed by 3 bases and V by 7 bases; bases with no gene match: 6. The germline CDR1 and CDR2 sequences are SGHRS and YFSETQ. In DNA form, the CDR3 reads TGCGCCAGCGGACCGGGACAGGGGGACTACGAGCAGTACTTC. Translating it yields CASGPGQGDYEQYF.

This clonotype has only a few counts. This chain uses TRBV27 with TRBJ1-2, with 8 positions matching TRBD1. Looked up from germline, CDR1 is MNHEY and CDR2 is SMNVEV (reference sequence). J was trimmed by 5 bases and V by 2 bases; bases with no gene match: 4. The CDR3 extends over 14 amino acids. In nucleotides, the CDR3 is TGTGCCAGCAGTTTACAGGGGGCCCGTTATGGCTACACCTTC. Its protein product is CASSLQGARYGYTF.

Comment on this clonotype: A clone one base away is much larger, so this may be a read error. The chain links TRBV20-1 to TRBJ2-2, with D perhaps matching TRBD1 or TRBD2 (5 bases each). The CDR3 length is 14 residues. Germline V CDR1 and CDR2: DFQATT, SNEGSKA (reference sequence). CDR3 DNA sequence: TGCAGTGCCCTTAGGGGAGTCGGCACCGGGGAGCCGTTTTTT. This gives the protein CSALRGVGTGEPFF.

This clonotype appeared many times. V and J are TRBV12-3 or TRBV12-4 and TRBJ1-5; weak D call: TRBD1 (6 bases). This CDR3 region has 14 residues. V was shortened by 1 base and J by 5 bases, with 9 bases between the two germline ends. The DNA for the CDR3 is TGTGCCAGCAGTTTAGGGGCAGGGGATCAGCCCCAGCATTTT. Translation gives CASSLGAGDQPQHF.